The clone carrying this T cell receptor beta chain was observed a few times. Its matching antigen is unknown. This sample was taken from a study of identical twins. Study-wide results and limits: Conclusions leaned on cross-sectional statistical analysis and did not track the same donors over time.

TCRdb fed the 5' RACE reads into MiXCR, producing one record per CDR3 protein. The sample shows 1.5 million or so distinct CDR3 sequences, 32% of them seen only once. Sequencing used cord blood. This clonotype was obtained from a newborn girl in good health.

CDR3 bases: TGTGCCAGCACCCTTCGGACTAGCGGCTACAATGAGCAGTTCTTC. This translates into CASTLRTSGYNEQFF. The chain carries TRBV7-9 and TRBJ2-1, with 10 nucleotides matching TRBD2. V dropped 7 bases and J dropped 3; count of bases not matched to a gene: 6. This CDR3 contains 15 residues. CDR1 and CDR2 from the germline V gene are SEHNR and FQNEAQ (reference sequence).